The entry that follows covers one T cell receptor (beta chain) sequence. Its antigen is not known. With the Oncomine TCR Beta short-read assay, DNA from cultured CD4+ T cells was sequenced. TCRdb redid the calling of the PCR reads with MiXCR, one entry per CDR3 protein. The sample consists of about 19,000 distinct CDR3 sequences, under 65% of them appearing once. The CDR3 is 13 amino acids. Germline-derived CDR1 and CDR2 are GTSNPN and SVGIG (reference sequence). V lost 1 base to trimming and J lost 9 bases; unmatched junction nucleotides: 8. The treatment: roughly 10-day PBMC culture with coronavirus spike peptide pools or control peptides (ViraFEST assay). Researchers grew the cells for around 10 days and then pulled out CD4+ T cells by negative selection. The record originates from a study of vaccination and CD4 T cells after COVID-19. About the research overall: Culture controls were given either a CEFX pool, an HIV-1 Nef pool, or no peptide.

Whole-study results and caveats: Detection of a median around 85% of reactive clones in convalescent patients was confined to the period after vaccination.

The gene calls are TRBV30 and TRBJ1-2; 7 bases line up with TRBD1. The TCR sequence derives from a human donor who had recovered from COVID-19. This sample comprised CD4+ T cells from blood, cultured in vitro, obtained after SARS-CoV-2 vaccination. The CDR3, as DNA: TGTGCCTGGAGTGCAGCCGGGACAGCGCGCTACACCTTC. Translating it yields CAWSAAGTARYTF.